Shown below are 2 T cell receptor beta chains from a single sample sequenced in a study of T-cell reconstitution after alpha-beta-depleted transplantation in children. Unique molecular identifiers were used in preparing the TCRbeta library. TCRdb re-derived calls from the PCR reads in MiXCR, one entry per CDR3 protein. The data contain about 580,000 distinct CDR3 sequences, about 21% of them singletons. Material: PBMCs, mostly from graft donor cells, obtained 360 days after TCRalphabeta/CD19-depleted stem cell transplant. These receptor sequences come from a boy less than two years old who had a stem cell transplant for acute myeloid leukemia, so the T cells may come from the graft donor.

This clonotype occurred many times. The chain recombines TRBV4-3 with TRBJ2-1, with a weak D call TRBD2 (7 bases). Trimming left V 0 bases short and J 10 bases short, with 13 bases between. The germline V gene encodes CDR1 LGHNA and CDR2 YSLEER. The CDR3 consists of 14 residues. Here the CDR3 reads CASSQDRGAGEQFF. The CDR3 DNA reads as TGCGCCAGCAGCCAAGATCGGGGGGCAGGGGAGCAGTTCTTC.

This clonotype has just a few counts. J is TRBJ1-4 and V is TRBV25-1; 7 positions match TRBD1. Germline values: CDR1 MGHDK, CDR2 SYGVNS. J was trimmed by 6 bases and V by 9 bases; bases with no gene match: 7. The CDR3 is made up of 13 amino acids. The CDR3 bases are TGTGCCAGTACGGACAGGTCGGATGAAAAACTGTTTTTT. It is translated as CASTDRSDEKLFF.